Shown below are 21 T cell receptor beta chains from a single sample sequenced in a study of human thymus T cells. Clones were sequenced by immunoSEQ multiplex PCR, and TCRdb holds only the in-frame ones, with some missing. The table has fewer than 85,000 clones, about 95% seen once. Thymic tissue was derived from resections collected during corrective heart surgery. The sequenced sample consisted of thymus tissue. These receptors all stem from a girl in the first two years of life with a congenital heart defect but otherwise immunologically healthy.

This chain links TRBV6-1 with TRBJ2-7; D perhaps matches TRBD1 (6 bases). V gave up 7 bases and J gave up 3 bases, with 13 bases separating them. This CDR3 region has 13 residues. Looked up from germline, CDR1 is MNHNS and CDR2 is SASEGT. The DNA for the CDR3 is TGTGCCAGCACCCGAAAGGGGGTCTACGAGCAGTACTTC. Translating gives CASTRKGVYEQYF.

The gene calls are TRBV6-1 and TRBJ2-1; D is ambiguous. Germline V gives CDR1 MNHNS, CDR2 SASEGT. The CDR3 consists of 10 residues. Trimming took 6 bases from V and 5 from J, leaving 2 bases between them. The CDR3 region has the DNA TGTGCCAGCAGGCACAATGAGCAGTTCTTC. Amino acid sequence: CASRHNEQFF.

CDR3 nucleotides: TGTGCCAGCAGCCAAGACCCTGGGCCTAGCGGGAGCTCTAATGAGCAGTTCTTC. Protein: CASSQDPGPSGSSNEQFF. The chain uses TRBV4-2 and TRBJ2-1; 10 positions agree with TRBD2. CDR1 and CDR2 (germline): LGHNA, YNFKEQ. With 0 bases clipped from V and 7 bases from J, the junction kept 12 bases outside the gene matches. The CDR3 is 18 residues long.

The CDR3 reads CASSGRDGYYEQYF. The DNA for the CDR3 is TGTGCCAGCAGCGGCCGGGACGGTTACTACGAGCAGTACTTC. The chain carries TRBV2 and TRBJ2-7, with D possibly being TRBD1 or TRBD2 (5 bases each). From germline, CDR1 is SNHLY and CDR2 FYNNEI. Trimming stripped 6 bases from V and 3 bases from J, with 15 bases between. This CDR3 spans 14 amino acids.

This clone was found once. The gene calls are TRBV7-6 and TRBJ2-1; D call uncertain. The ends were cut back, 1 base at V and 2 bases at J, with 9 bases in the middle. CDR1 and CDR2 from the germline V gene are SGHVS and FNYEAQ. The CDR3 is 15 amino acids. CDR3 sequence (DNA): TGTGCCAGCAGCTTAGGTCAGCGACCCTACAATGAGCAGTTCTTC. Translated, it gives CASSLGQRPYNEQFF.

This chain links TRBV10-1 with TRBJ2-6; D possibly corresponds to TRBD1 (5 bases). Germline V gene lookup returns CDR1 WNHNN and CDR2 SYGVQD (reference sequence). Deletions cut 6 bases from V and 3 bases from J, with 6 bases between. The CDR3 contains 13 residues. CDR3 coding DNA: TGCGCCAGCAGAAGGGGTGGGGCCAACGTCCTGACTTTC. Its translation is CASRRGGANVLTF.

V is TRBV6-5 and J is TRBJ2-7, with a possible D match to TRBD2 (6 bases). CDR3 length: 15 residues. Trimming removed 7 bases at V and 3 bases at J, with 19 bases between. Germline loops: CDR1 MNHEY, CDR2 SVGAGI. CDR3 nucleotide sequence: TGTGCCAGCACCCCAGTACGCAGGGAGGACTACGAGCAGTACTTC. Its translation is CASTPVRREDYEQYF.

The gene calls are TRBV6-1 and TRBJ2-1, with 7 nucleotides matching TRBD1. Germline V gives CDR1 MNHNS, CDR2 SASEGT. The CDR3 covers 14 residues. Unmatched junction bases numbered 6, after V lost 5 bases and J lost 5 bases. DNA for the CDR3: TGTGCCAGCAGTAGGGGACAGCGCGACAATGAGCAGTTCTTC. It specifies CASSRGQRDNEQFF.

The rearrangement links TRBV19 to TRBJ1-2; no firm D call. Between the trimmed V and J ends, which lost 3 bases and 0 bases, there was a span of 11 bases. CDR3 length: 15 amino acids. CDR1 and CDR2 (germline): LNHDA, SQIVND (reference sequence). CDR3 sequence reads: CASSIAAAANYGYTF. CDR3 coding DNA: TGTGCCAGTAGTATTGCGGCAGCAGCTAACTATGGCTACACCTTC.

This clone was detected once. The chain couples TRBV5-4 to TRBJ1-3, with D possibly matching TRBD1 (5 bases). This CDR3 comprises 15 residues. CDR1 and CDR2 from the germline V gene are SGHNT and YYREEE (reference sequence). The germline V and J ends were trimmed by 9 bases and 2 bases, with 18 bases remaining between them. CDR3 residues: CATLNAGVAGNTIYF. The CDR3 DNA is TGTGCCACTCTTAACGCGGGGGTGGCTGGAAACACCATATATTTT. Full variable domain (remainder filled in from reference TRBV5-4 and TRBJ1-3): ETGVTQSPTHLIKTRGQQVTLRCSSQSGHNTVSWYQQALGQGPQFIFQYYREEENGRGNFPPRFSGLQFPNYSSELNVNALELDDSALYLCATLNAGVAGNTIYFGEGSWLTVV.

The chain is built from TRBV30 and TRBJ2-5, with 14 positions matching TRBD2. The CDR3 extends over 14 amino acids. The junction had 2 bases not matched to a gene; V was cut back by 4 bases and J by 4 bases. The germline CDR1 and CDR2 sequences are GTSNPN and SVGIG (reference sequence). CDR3 sequence: CAWMGTSGRETQYF. CDR3 nucleotides: TGTGCCTGGATGGGGACTAGCGGGAGAGAGACCCAGTACTTC.

The V call is TRBV11-2, the J call TRBJ2-3; 9 positions match TRBD1. CDR1 is SGHAT and CDR2 is FQNNGV in the germline V gene. The CDR3 is 14 residues long. V was clipped by 6 bases and J by 5 bases; unmatched bases: 6. CDR3 protein: CASSGDRVLDTQYF. CDR3 bases: TGTGCCAGCAGTGGGGACAGGGTGTTAGATACGCAGTATTTT.

The chain employs TRBV27 and TRBJ2-2; 8 bases are a match to TRBD2. This CDR3 region has 20 residues. V dropped 8 bases and J dropped 5; count of bases not matched to a gene: 25. Germline-derived CDR1 and CDR2 are MNHEY and SMNVEV (reference sequence). As DNA, the CDR3 is TGTGCCAGCCGCCGCCAGCAGTTTTCGCCAAGTCAGCGGGAGACCGGGGAGCTGTTTTTT. Amino acids: CASRRQQFSPSQRETGELFF.

This chain links TRBV5-1 with TRBJ2-7; perhaps TRBD1 as D (6 bases). The length of the CDR3 is 16 residues. The V end lost 4 bases, the J end lost 3 bases, and 20 bases lay between the germline ends. Per the germline V gene, CDR1 is SGHRS and CDR2 is YFSETQ. This chain's CDR3 is CASSPTTGSRYYEQYF. CDR3 nucleotide sequence: TGCGCCAGCAGCCCCACCACAGGGTCACGGTACTACGAGCAGTACTTC.

V usage is TRBV11-2 and J usage is TRBJ1-2; D unclear. Germline values: CDR1 SGHAT, CDR2 FQNNGV. Trimming removed 0 bases at V and 1 base at J, with 9 bases between. CDR3 size: 15 residues. The CDR3 spells CASSLDLRVNYGYTF. The CDR3 nucleotides read TGTGCCAGCAGCTTAGATCTGAGAGTTAACTATGGCTACACCTTC.

The chain joins TRBV25-1 to TRBJ2-5, with TRBD2 matching 11 bases. Germline loops: CDR1 MGHDK, CDR2 SYGVNS. Unmatched junction bases numbered 9, after V lost 2 bases and J lost 4 bases. The CDR3 contains 17 residues. The CDR3 region is CASSEGELAGVRETQYF. The CDR3 bases are TGTGCCAGCAGTGAAGGGGAACTAGCGGGAGTGAGAGAGACCCAGTACTTC.

This sequence joins TRBV19 and TRBJ2-3; D not resolved. The CDR3 is 12 residues long. Between the trimmed V and J ends, which lost 4 bases and 5 bases, there was a span of 7 bases. In germline, CDR1 is LNHDA, CDR2 SQIVND (reference sequence). The DNA of the CDR3 is TGTGCCAGTAGTACTACGGGAGATACGCAGTATTTT. It translates to CASSTTGDTQYF.

V usage is TRBV6-5 and J usage is TRBJ2-7; no clear D. Trimming took 2 bases from V and 3 from J, leaving 8 bases between them. Germline V gene sequence: CDR1 MNHEY, CDR2 SVGAGI. CDR3 length: 13 residues. For the CDR3, the DNA is TGTGCCAGCAGTTACGGGAAAGGCTACGAGCAGTACTTC. It encodes CASSYGKGYEQYF.

The rearrangement joins TRBV5-1 to TRBJ1-5, with 8 positions matching TRBD1. The J segment lost 2 bases and the V segment lost 0 bases, leaving 7 bases of the junction unmatched. This CDR3 region has 17 residues. Germline assignment: CDR1 SGHRS and CDR2 YFSETQ. DNA of the CDR3: TGCGCCAGCAGCTTGGCCCCCTCGGGACAGGGCAATCAGCCCCAGCATTTT. This sequence encodes CASSLAPSGQGNQPQHF.

The rearrangement joins TRBV7-9 to TRBJ2-3; no firm D call. V lost 2 bases, J lost 4 bases, and 7 bases lay in between. The CDR3 totals 13 residues. CDR1 is SEHNR and CDR2 is FQNEAQ in the germline V gene (reference sequence). This CDR3 reads CASSLTGADTQYF. The CDR3 bases are TGTGCCAGCAGCTTAACCGGTGCAGATACGCAGTATTTT.

V gene TRBV27 combines with J gene TRBJ2-5, with 8 bases matching TRBD1. Germline V gene sequence: CDR1 MNHEY, CDR2 SMNVEV (reference sequence). Unmatched junction bases numbered 10, after V lost 5 bases and J lost 8 bases. The CDR3 spans 14 residues. The CDR3 spells CASSPRQGRKTQYF. In DNA, the CDR3 is TGTGCCAGCAGTCCCCGACAGGGGAGGAAAACCCAGTACTTC.